The sequence of this T cell receptor (beta chain) was determined in a study of T cell repertoires in cytomegalovirus infection. About the research overall: Carrying CMV and the relevant HLA type showed in public TCR beta signatures.

Trimming left V 7 bases short and J 5 bases short, with 15 bases between. This CDR3 is built from 14 residues. About this clonotype itself: No antigen is known for it.

MiXCR, run by TCRdb on the reads, gives a single entry per CDR3 protein. The table records about 190,000 distinct CDR3 sequences, 28% of them present only once. The study's findings and limits: Summed frequency of public TCR beta families distinguished CMV carriers with the relevant HLA. Predominance within the ex vivo response was attributable to HLA-C-restricted CMV-specific TCR beta clonotypes.

The sequencing sample was made of PBMCs. The V call is TRBV12-3 or TRBV12-4, the J call TRBJ2-1; perhaps TRBD2 as D (7 bases). This TCR was recovered from a human donor in good health (CMV status not recorded). Some clones in this sample may be carry-over from other donors' samples. This chain's CDR3 is CASTLGGGHNEQFF. CDR3 DNA: TGTGCCAGCACCCTGGGCGGGGGCCACAATGAGCAGTTCTTC.